Each of the 21 T cell receptor beta chains below was sequenced from the same sample in a study of blood T cell repertoires in COVID-19. Some clones are missing from TCRdb's copy, which holds only in-frame ones; the method was immunoSEQ multiplex PCR. The sample consists of fewer than 300,000 clones, about 89% of them appearing once. Sequenced material: PBMCs or T cells enriched from blood (not recorded which). Receptors originate from a man aged 40-49 years who had recovered from COVID-19.

The rearrangement links TRBV6-6 to TRBJ1-4; D perhaps matches TRBD1 (5 bases). In germline, CDR1 is MNHNY, CDR2 SVGAGI (reference sequence). V was shortened by 6 bases and J by 4 bases, with 15 bases between the two germline ends. This CDR3 is 15 amino acids long. The CDR3 sequence is CASSLQAGINEKLFF. DNA for the CDR3: TGTGCCAGCAGCCTACAGGCAGGGATTAATGAAAAACTGTTTTTT.

The chain recombines TRBV18 with TRBJ1-2; a possible D gene is TRBD1 (6 bases). Germline lookup yields CDR1 KGHSH and CDR2 LQKENI. The CDR3 is made up of 15 amino acids. V was shortened by 1 base and J by 8 bases, with 17 bases between the two germline ends. CDR3 sequence (DNA): TGTGCCAGCTCACCACGGACAGACATTCAAGAAGGCTACACCTTC. Translated, it gives CASSPRTDIQEGYTF. The whole variable domain, remainder taken from reference TRBV18 and TRBJ1-2, is NAGVMQNPRHLVRRRGQEARLRCSPMKGHSHVYWYRQLPEEGLKFMVYLQKENIIDESGMPKERFSAEFPKEGPSILRIQQVVRGDSAAYFCASSPRTDIQEGYTFGSGTRLTVV.

The CDR3 DNA reads TGTGCCTGGAGTGTCGGTAGCAATCAGCCCCAGCATTTT. Translating it yields CAWSVGSNQPQHF. The chain couples TRBV30 to TRBJ1-5; D is unclear. V lost 0 bases and J 0 bases, leaving 3 bases between the germline ends. The CDR3 is 13 residues long. Germline values: CDR1 GTSNPN, CDR2 SVGIG (reference sequence).

The chain couples TRBV4-2 to TRBJ2-7, with no clear D. V lost 4 bases and J lost 0, with 13 bases in between. The CDR3 extends over 15 amino acids. Germline-derived CDR1 and CDR2 are LGHNA and YNFKEQ. This CDR3 is CASSPTRLSSYEQYF. DNA for the CDR3: TGTGCCAGCAGCCCTACCCGGTTAAGCTCCTACGAGCAGTACTTC.

V is TRBV6-4 and J is TRBJ1-5; 7 nucleotides agree with TRBD1. The CDR3 spans 17 residues. V was pared by 4 bases and J by 0 bases, with 9 bases of the junction left unmatched. Germline CDR1 is MRHNA and CDR2 is SNTAGT. This CDR3 reads CASSVGRGTYSNQPQHF. The CDR3 nucleotides are TGTGCCAGCAGTGTGGGCAGGGGGACCTATAGCAATCAGCCCCAGCATTTT.

J is TRBJ1-4 and V is TRBV29-1; no clear D. With 6 bases removed from V and 8 bases from J, the gap between germline ends came to 19 bases. CDR3 length: 14 amino acids. Germline V lookup: CDR1 SQVTM, CDR2 ANQGSEA. The CDR3 loop is CSVASIYRGEKLFF. The CDR3 DNA follows: TGCAGCGTAGCTAGCATTTATCGTGGAGAAAAACTGTTTTTT.

This clone has just one count. J is TRBJ2-7 and V is TRBV11-2; D uncertain. Trimming stripped 4 bases from V and 4 bases from J, with 14 bases between. This CDR3 is 14 amino acids long. The V gene's germline CDR1 is SGHAT and CDR2 FQNNGV. This CDR3 is CASSYFPQTYEQYF. The CDR3 bases are TGTGCCAGCAGCTACTTCCCTCAGACATACGAGCAGTACTTC.

This clone was seen a handful of times. The CDR3 DNA sequence: TGTGCCAGCAGCCAGCCAGGGAATTCACCCCTCCACTTT. It yields the protein CASSQPGNSPLHF. The V gene is TRBV12-3 or TRBV12-4, the J gene TRBJ1-6, with a possible D match to TRBD1 (5 bases). The V and J ends lost 6 bases and 7 bases respectively, with 10 bases between them. The CDR3 runs 13 residues.

This clone was observed a single time. The genes are TRBV19 and TRBJ2-1; TRBD2 matches at 7 bases. The junction had 8 bases not matched to a gene; V was cut back by 6 bases and J by 6 bases. The CDR3 totals 14 residues. Germline lookup yields CDR1 LNHDA and CDR2 SQIVND (reference sequence). CDR3 residues: CASSPGLFGNEQFF. CDR3 coding DNA: TGTGCCAGTAGCCCGGGACTATTCGGCAATGAGCAGTTCTTC.

The rearrangement links TRBV28 to TRBJ1-2, with 7 nucleotides matching TRBD1. Germline V gene lookup returns CDR1 MDHEN and CDR2 SYDVKM. V lost 8 bases, J lost 5 bases, and 8 bases stayed unmatched. CDR3 length: 13 amino acids. The CDR3: CASYRGQEYGYTF. CDR3 nucleotide sequence: TGTGCCAGCTATAGGGGGCAGGAGTATGGCTACACCTTC.

This clone came up once. The chain carries TRBV6-2 or TRBV6-3 and TRBJ2-1; 9 bases are a match to TRBD2. The germline CDR1 and CDR2 sequences are MNHEY and SVGEGT. This CDR3 is built from 15 residues. V shed 2 bases and J 7 bases; nucleotides not matched to a gene: 6. This CDR3 is CASSYGLAGNNEQFF. CDR3 sequence (DNA): TGTGCCAGCAGTTACGGTCTAGCGGGGAATAATGAGCAGTTCTTC.

This sequence joins TRBV19 and TRBJ2-7; 9 nucleotides match TRBD2. Trimming cost V 3 bases and J 2 bases; bases outside gene matches: 8. This CDR3 spans 16 amino acids. CDR1 is LNHDA and CDR2 is SQIVND in the germline V gene (reference sequence). The CDR3 sequence: CASSILETSGTYEQYF. DNA for the CDR3: TGTGCCAGTAGTATTTTGGAGACTAGCGGAACCTACGAGCAGTACTTC.

V usage is TRBV11-2 and J usage is TRBJ2-5; no clear D gene. This CDR3 has 12 residues. CDR1 SGHAT and CDR2 FQNNGV come from the germline V gene. V lost 2 bases, J lost 5 bases, and 6 bases lay in between. The CDR3 DNA sequence: TGTGCCAGCAGCTTACGGGTTGAGACCCAGTACTTC. Its protein product is CASSLRVETQYF.

The chain uses TRBV19 and TRBJ2-7, with D possibly being TRBD2 (5 bases). Germline V gives CDR1 LNHDA, CDR2 SQIVND (reference sequence). The CDR3 consists of 15 residues. V gave up 2 bases and J gave up 2 bases, with 13 bases separating them. The CDR3 bases are TGTGCCAGTAGTATATCTCCAGCGGATACCTACGAGCAGTACTTC. Translating it yields CASSISPADTYEQYF.

This clone was found a few times. CDR3 in amino acids: CAVGGGAKLAGISYEQYF. CDR3 DNA sequence: TGTGCCGTCGGCGGCGGGGCGAAACTAGCGGGAATTTCCTACGAGCAGTACTTC. The gene calls are TRBV10-3 and TRBJ2-7; 10 bases agree with TRBD2. V was pared by 11 bases and J by 1 base, with 20 bases of the junction left unmatched. The CDR3 consists of 18 residues. Germline loops: CDR1 ENHRY, CDR2 SYGVKD.

The chain carries TRBV24-1 and TRBJ2-5, with 10 bases fitting TRBD1. CDR1 is KGHDR, CDR2 SFDVKD, per germline. This CDR3 spans 14 amino acids. V lost 10 bases, J lost 4 bases, and 8 bases stayed unmatched. CDR3 in DNA: TGTGCCACGTCCGAATGGACAGGGGGAGAGACCCAGTACTTC. Protein: CATSEWTGGETQYF.

The rearrangement uses TRBV7-9 and TRBJ2-5, with 7 nucleotides matching TRBD1. Trimming removed 4 bases from V and 4 bases from J; junction bases left unmatched: 12. From germline, CDR1 is SEHNR and CDR2 FQNEAQ (reference sequence). The CDR3 is 16 amino acids. The CDR3 nucleotides read TGTGCCAGCAGCTCACACTATCGACAGGGAATAGAGACCCAGTACTTC. This codes for CASSSHYRQGIETQYF.

CDR3 bases: TGTGCCAGCAGTTTACACAGGGTAAATTCACCCCTCCACTTT. This sequence encodes CASSLHRVNSPLHF. The chain combines TRBV28 with TRBJ1-6; D might be TRBD1 (6 bases). CDR3 length: 14 amino acids. Germline CDR1 and CDR2: MDHEN and SYDVKM. V was shortened by 2 bases and J by 7 bases, with 9 bases between the two germline ends. Together with reference TRBV28 and TRBJ1-6, the CDR3 gives the full variable domain: DVKVTQSSRYLVKRTGEKVFLECVQDMDHENMFWYRQDPGLGLRLIYFSYDVKMKEKGDIPEGYSVSREKKERFSLILESASTNQTSMYLCASSLHRVNSPLHFGNGTRLTVT.

This clone was counted a few times. The chain uses TRBV27 and TRBJ2-1; D is unresolved. The CDR3 runs 16 residues. Germline CDR1 reads MNHEY; CDR2 reads SMNVEV (reference sequence). Trimming removed 2 bases from V and 2 bases from J, with 13 bases in between. CDR3 sequence reads: CASSLRSTEAYNEQFF. DNA for the CDR3: TGTGCCAGCAGTTTAAGGAGTACCGAGGCCTACAATGAGCAGTTCTTC.

The chain employs TRBV18 and TRBJ2-1; D remains unclear. The ends were cut back, 3 bases at V and 6 bases at J, with 6 bases in the middle. The CDR3 consists of 12 residues. Germline values: CDR1 KGHSH, CDR2 LQKENI. CDR3 sequence: CASSPGPNEQFF. The CDR3 DNA follows: TGTGCCAGCTCACCCGGTCCCAATGAGCAGTTCTTC.

The sample holds a few counts of this clone. The V gene is TRBV7-6, the J gene TRBJ1-6, with TRBD1 matching over 7 bases. Germline loops: CDR1 SGHVS, CDR2 FNYEAQ. Unmatched junction bases numbered 4, after V lost 4 bases and J lost 7 bases. The CDR3 spans 14 residues. CDR3 sequence (DNA): TGTGCCAGCAGCTCTGGGACAGAGAATTCACCCCTCCACTTT. Protein sequence: CASSSGTENSPLHF.